This TCR beta chain is from a study of neoadjuvant anti-PD-1 for oral cavity cancer. General observations from the study: Only a few patients per response group were TCR-analyzed; validation needed.

Germline V gene sequence: CDR1 SEHNR, CDR2 FQNEAQ (reference sequence). This CDR3 region has 14 residues. V was pared by 5 bases and J by 3 bases, with 11 bases between. Stage II-IVA oral cavity squamous cell carcinoma was new and untreated by systemic or radiation therapy. With regard to this clone: Its antigen is still unknown.

TCRdb keeps only in-frame clones here, not all; method: immunoSEQ multiplex PCR. The profile covers about 72,000 clones, with about 86% appearing a single time and 3.4% taken by the ten largest. V gene TRBV7-9 combines with J gene TRBJ2-4; D is undetermined. The source material was PBMCs, sampled before nivolumab (anti-PD-1) treatment. The sequence was collected from a person between 40 and 79 years old with oral cavity squamous cell carcinoma. CDR3 residues: CASSASLGKNIQYF. The CDR3 DNA reads as TGTGCCAGCAGCGCAAGCTTGGGCAAAAACATTCAGTACTTC. The whole variable domain, remainder taken from reference TRBV7-9 and TRBJ2-4, is DTGVSQNPRHKITKRGQNVTFRCDPISEHNRLYWYRQTLGQGPEFLTYFQNEAQLEKSRLLSDRFSAERPKGSFSTLEIQRTEQGDSAMYLCASSASLGKNIQYFGAGTRLSVL.